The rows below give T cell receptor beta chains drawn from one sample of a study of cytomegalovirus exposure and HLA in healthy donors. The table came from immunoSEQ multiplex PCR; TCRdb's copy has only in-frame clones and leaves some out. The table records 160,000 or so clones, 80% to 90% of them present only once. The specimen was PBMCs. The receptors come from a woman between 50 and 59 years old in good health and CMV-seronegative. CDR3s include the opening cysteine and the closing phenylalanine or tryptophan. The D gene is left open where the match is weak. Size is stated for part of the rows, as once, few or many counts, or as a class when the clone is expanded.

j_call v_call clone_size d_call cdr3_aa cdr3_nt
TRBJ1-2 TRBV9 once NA CASSLVGAKVYGYTF TGTGCCAGTTCTCTCGTGGGGGCAAAAGTCTATGGCTACACCTTC
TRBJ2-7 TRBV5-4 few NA CASSLESSPGEQYF TGTGCCAGCAGCTTGGAGAGTAGTCCGGGCGAGCAGTACTTC
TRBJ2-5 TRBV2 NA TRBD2 CASSVLAGGRETQYF TGTGCCAGCAGTGTTCTAGCGGGAGGGCGGGAGACCCAGTACTTC
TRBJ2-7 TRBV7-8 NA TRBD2 CASSASGKSYEQYF TGTGCCAGCAGCGCGAGCGGGAAGTCCTACGAGCAGTACTTC
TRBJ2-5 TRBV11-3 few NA CASSLGGKETQYF TGTGCCAGCAGCTTAGGGGGCAAAGAGACCCAGTACTTC
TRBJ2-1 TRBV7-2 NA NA CASSPGLTRNEQFF TGTGCCAGCAGCCCGGGACTTACCCGAAATGAGCAGTTCTTC
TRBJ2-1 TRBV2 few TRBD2 CASSERSGRVDEQFF TGTGCCAGCAGTGAACGTAGCGGGAGAGTAGATGAGCAGTTCTTC
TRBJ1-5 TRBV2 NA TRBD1 CASSRSGGTQPQHF TGTGCCAGCAGCCGTTCAGGGGGTACTCAGCCCCAGCATTTT
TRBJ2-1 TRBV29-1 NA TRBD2 CSVGSGGYSEQFF TGCAGCGTTGGTAGCGGGGGGTATAGTGAGCAGTTCTTC
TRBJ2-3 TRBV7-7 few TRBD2 CASSRTSGPTDTQYF TGTGCCAGCAGCCGGACTAGCGGGCCCACAGATACGCAGTATTTT
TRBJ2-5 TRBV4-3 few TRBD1 CASSQSGTGGETQYF TGCGCCAGCAGCCAATCCGGGACAGGGGGAGAGACCCAGTACTTC
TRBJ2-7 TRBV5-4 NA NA CASRSSSRGTPYEQYF TGTGCCAGCAGGTCTAGTAGTCGGGGTACCCCCTACGAGCAGTACTTC
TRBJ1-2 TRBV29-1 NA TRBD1 CSVGRTGSGYTF TGCAGCGTTGGGCGGACAGGGAGTGGCTACACCTTC
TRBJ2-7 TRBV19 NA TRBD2 CASSSGGAGYEQYF TGTGCCAGTAGTTCCGGGGGGGCTGGGTACGAGCAGTACTTC
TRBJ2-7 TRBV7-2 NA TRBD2 CASSRGGAEAYEQYF TGTGCCAGCAGCCGGGGGGGAGCCGAGGCGTACGAGCAGTACTTC
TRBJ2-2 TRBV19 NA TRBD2 CASSSGRGAFTGELFF TGTGCCAGTAGTTCTGGGCGGGGGGCTTTCACCGGGGAGCTGTTTTTT
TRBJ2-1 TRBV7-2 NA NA CASSLVVGGHNEQFF TGTGCCAGCAGCTTAGTTGTGGGAGGACACAATGAGCAGTTCTTC
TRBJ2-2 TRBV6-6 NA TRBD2 CASSYLFLRGEGELFF TGTGCCAGCAGTTACCTATTTCTACGGGGGGAGGGGGAGCTGTTTTTT
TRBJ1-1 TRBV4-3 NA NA CASSQVWQDEAFF TGCGCCAGCAGCCAAGTCTGGCAAGATGAAGCTTTCTTT
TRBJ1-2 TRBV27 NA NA CASSRPGGTYGYTF TGTGCCAGCAGTCGACCGGGGGGGACCTATGGCTACACCTTC
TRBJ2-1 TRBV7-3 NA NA CASSLERAAVNEQFF TGTGCCAGCAGCTTAGAGCGGGCGGCAGTGAATGAGCAGTTCTTC
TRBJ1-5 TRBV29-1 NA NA CSVEESSNQPQHF TGCAGCGTTGAAGAGAGCAGCAATCAGCCCCAGCATTTT
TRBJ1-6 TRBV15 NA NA CATSRARNQGNSPLHF TGTGCCACCAGCAGAGCCAGGAACCAGGGGAATTCACCCCTCCACTTT
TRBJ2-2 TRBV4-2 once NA CASSHSTGVKELFF TGTGCCAGCAGCCACTCTACGGGGGTGAAGGAGCTGTTTTTT
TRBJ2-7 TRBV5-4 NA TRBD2 CASTIAGGPGEQYF TGTGCCAGCACCATAGCGGGAGGGCCGGGCGAGCAGTACTTC
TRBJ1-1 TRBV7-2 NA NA CASSWTPGMNTEAFF TGTGCCAGCAGCTGGACTCCAGGTATGAACACTGAAGCTTTCTTT
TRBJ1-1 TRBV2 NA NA CASSDDVGEVLNTEAFF TGTGCCAGCAGTGATGATGTAGGCGAGGTACTGAACACTGAAGCTTTCTTT
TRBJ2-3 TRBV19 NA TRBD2 CASGLAGRDTQYF TGTGCCAGTGGACTAGCGGGGAGAGATACGCAGTATTTT
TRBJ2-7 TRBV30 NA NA CAWAPSPYEQYF TGTGCCTGGGCCCCAAGCCCCTACGAGCAGTACTTC
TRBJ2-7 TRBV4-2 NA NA CASSQEAGGGDGEQYF TGTGCCAGCAGCCAAGAGGCTGGTGGTGGTGATGGCGAGCAGTACTTC
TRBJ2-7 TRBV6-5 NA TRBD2 CASKKVASGYEQYF TGTGCCAGTAAAAAGGTCGCTAGCGGCTACGAGCAGTACTTC
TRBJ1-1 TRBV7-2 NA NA CASSLGLANTEAFF TGTGCCAGCAGCTTAGGGCTGGCCAACACTGAAGCTTTCTTT
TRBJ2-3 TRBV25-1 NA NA CASSEYLSDAQYF TGTGCCAGCAGTGAATATTTGAGTGATGCGCAGTATTTT
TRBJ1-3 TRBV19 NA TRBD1 CASSPTGFISGNTIYF TGTGCCAGTTCCCCGACAGGGTTTATATCTGGAAACACCATATATTTT
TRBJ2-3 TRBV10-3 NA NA CAISTGTQTTDTQYF TGTGCCATCAGTACCGGGACTCAAACCACAGATACGCAGTATTTT
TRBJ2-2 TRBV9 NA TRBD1 CASSVADGTGAGELFF TGTGCCAGCAGCGTAGCCGACGGGACAGGGGCCGGGGAGCTGTTTTTT
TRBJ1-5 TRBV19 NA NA CASSNRAQPQHF TGTGCCAGTAGTAACAGGGCACAGCCCCAGCATTTT
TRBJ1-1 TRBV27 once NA CASNSRVSGTEAFF TGTGCCAGCAACTCCCGGGTATCAGGGACTGAAGCTTTCTTT
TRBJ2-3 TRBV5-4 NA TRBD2 CASSAGGAGTDTQYF TGTGCCAGCAGCGCGGGGGGCGCGGGCACAGATACGCAGTATTTT
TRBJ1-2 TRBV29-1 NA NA CSVEALPGQGIGYTF TGCAGCGTTGAAGCCCTCCCCGGGCAGGGGATAGGCTACACCTTC
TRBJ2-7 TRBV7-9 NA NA CASSLDLRDEQYF TGTGCCAGCAGCTTAGATCTCAGGGACGAGCAGTACTTC
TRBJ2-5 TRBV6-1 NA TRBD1 CASSEVRTGKKTQYF TGTGCCAGCAGTGAAGTTAGGACAGGGAAGAAAACCCAGTACTTC
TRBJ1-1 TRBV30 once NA CAWSSGGTGAFF TGTGCCTGGAGTTCGGGGGGAACCGGAGCTTTCTTT
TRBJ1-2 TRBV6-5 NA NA CASSPPGGHGYTF TGTGCCAGCAGTCCGCCGGGGGGACATGGCTACACCTTC
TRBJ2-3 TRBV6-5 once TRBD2 CASSYSAGAGTDTQYF TGTGCCAGCAGTTACTCAGCGGGGGCTGGCACAGATACGCAGTATTTT
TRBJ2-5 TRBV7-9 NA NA CASSPQDQETQYF TGTGCCAGCAGCCCTCAGGATCAAGAGACCCAGTACTTC
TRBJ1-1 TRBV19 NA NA CASTDRLNTEAFF TGTGCCAGTACCGACAGGTTGAACACTGAAGCTTTCTTT
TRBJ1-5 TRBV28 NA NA CATERAGNQPQHF TGTGCCACCGAGAGAGCGGGGAATCAGCCCCAGCATTTT